This T cell receptor (beta chain) is from a study of cytomegalovirus exposure and HLA in healthy donors. A multiplex PCR was run with 60 Vbeta primers and 13 Jbeta primers. The data were produced by immunoSEQ multiplex PCR, yet TCRdb's version contains in-frame clones alone and is incomplete. Of 150,000 to 200,000 clones in the sample, over 60% were seen once. Sequencing used PBMCs. The sequence derives from a woman younger than 45 in good health and CMV-seronegative.

This CDR3 reads CARSGRSGTSGRETQYF. In DNA form, the CDR3 reads TGTGCCAGAAGCGGTCGTTCAGGGACTAGCGGGAGAGAGACCCAGTACTTC. V and J are TRBV2 and TRBJ2-5, with TRBD2 matching 14 bases. The length of the CDR3 is 17 residues. Germline CDR1 SNHLY, CDR2 FYNNEI. The trim removed 9 bases at V and 4 bases at J, leaving 13 bases unmatched.